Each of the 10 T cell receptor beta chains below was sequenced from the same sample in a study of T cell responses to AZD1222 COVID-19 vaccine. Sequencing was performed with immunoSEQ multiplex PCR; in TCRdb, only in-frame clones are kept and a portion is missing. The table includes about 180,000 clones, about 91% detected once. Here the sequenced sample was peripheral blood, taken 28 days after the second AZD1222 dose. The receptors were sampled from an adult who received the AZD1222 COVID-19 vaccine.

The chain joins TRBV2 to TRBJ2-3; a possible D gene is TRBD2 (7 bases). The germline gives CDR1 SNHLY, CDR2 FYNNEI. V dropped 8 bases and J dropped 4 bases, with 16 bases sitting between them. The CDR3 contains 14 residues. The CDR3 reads CASGARRGPDTQYF. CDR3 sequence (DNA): TGTGCCAGCGGGGCTCGGCGGGGGCCAGATACGCAGTATTTT.

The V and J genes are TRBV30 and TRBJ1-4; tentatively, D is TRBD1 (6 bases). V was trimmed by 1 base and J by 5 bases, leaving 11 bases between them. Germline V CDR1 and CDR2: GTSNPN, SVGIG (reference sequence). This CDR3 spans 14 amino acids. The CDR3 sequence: CAWSEGGGNEKLFF. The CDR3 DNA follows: TGTGCCTGGAGTGAGGGGGGCGGGAATGAAAAACTGTTTTTT.

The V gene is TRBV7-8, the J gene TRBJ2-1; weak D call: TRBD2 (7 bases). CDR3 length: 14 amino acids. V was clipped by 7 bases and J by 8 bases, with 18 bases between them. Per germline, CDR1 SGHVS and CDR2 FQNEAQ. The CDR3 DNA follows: TGTGCCAGCATGGGGGGGCCATCAGGGGATGAGCAGTTCTTC. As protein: CASMGGPSGDEQFF.

The CDR3 region has the DNA TGTGCCACCAGCAGAGAAGGAACAGGGCCGAAGTACGAGCAGTACTTC. Translation gives CATSREGTGPKYEQYF. The chain employs TRBV15 and TRBJ2-7, with D possibly TRBD1 on 6 matching bases. Per germline, CDR1 LNHNV and CDR2 YYDKDF (reference sequence). This CDR3 is 16 amino acids long. V was cut by 0 bases and J by 4 bases, with 16 bases left in between.

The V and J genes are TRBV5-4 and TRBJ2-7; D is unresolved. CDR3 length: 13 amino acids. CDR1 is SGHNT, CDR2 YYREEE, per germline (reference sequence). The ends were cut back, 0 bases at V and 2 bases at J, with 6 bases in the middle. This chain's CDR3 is CASSLGGPYEQYF. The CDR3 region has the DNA TGTGCCAGCAGCTTGGGCGGCCCCTACGAGCAGTACTTC.

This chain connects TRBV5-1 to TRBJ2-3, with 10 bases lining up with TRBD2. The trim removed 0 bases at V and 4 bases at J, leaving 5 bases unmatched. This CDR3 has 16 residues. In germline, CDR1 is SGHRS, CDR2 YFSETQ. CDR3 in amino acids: CASSLEPSGGADTQYF. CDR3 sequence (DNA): TGCGCCAGCAGCTTGGAGCCTAGCGGGGGAGCAGATACGCAGTATTTT.

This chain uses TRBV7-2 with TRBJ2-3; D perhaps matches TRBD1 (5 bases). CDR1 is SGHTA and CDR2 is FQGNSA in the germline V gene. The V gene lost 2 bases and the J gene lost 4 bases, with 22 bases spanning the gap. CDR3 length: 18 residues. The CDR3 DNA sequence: TGTGCCAGCAGCTTAATCGGAATCGTTGGGGCTTCCGCAGATACGCAGTATTTT. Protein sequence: CASSLIGIVGASADTQYF.

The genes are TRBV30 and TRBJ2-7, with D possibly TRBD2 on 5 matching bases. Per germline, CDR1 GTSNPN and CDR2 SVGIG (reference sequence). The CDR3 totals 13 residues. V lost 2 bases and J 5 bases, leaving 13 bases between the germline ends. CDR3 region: CAWSKTGVHEQYF. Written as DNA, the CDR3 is TGTGCCTGGAGTAAGACCGGGGTCCACGAGCAGTACTTC.

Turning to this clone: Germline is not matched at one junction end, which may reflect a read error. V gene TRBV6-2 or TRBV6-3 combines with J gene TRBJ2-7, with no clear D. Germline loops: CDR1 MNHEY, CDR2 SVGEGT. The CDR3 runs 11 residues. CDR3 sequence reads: CASSDSYEQYF. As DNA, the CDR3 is TGTGCCAGCAGTGACTCCTACGAGCAGTACTTC.

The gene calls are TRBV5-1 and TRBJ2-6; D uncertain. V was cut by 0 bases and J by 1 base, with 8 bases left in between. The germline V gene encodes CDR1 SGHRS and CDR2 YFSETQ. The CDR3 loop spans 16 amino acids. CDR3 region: CASSLETLSGANVLTF. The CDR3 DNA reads TGCGCCAGCAGCTTGGAGACCCTATCTGGGGCCAACGTCCTGACTTTC.